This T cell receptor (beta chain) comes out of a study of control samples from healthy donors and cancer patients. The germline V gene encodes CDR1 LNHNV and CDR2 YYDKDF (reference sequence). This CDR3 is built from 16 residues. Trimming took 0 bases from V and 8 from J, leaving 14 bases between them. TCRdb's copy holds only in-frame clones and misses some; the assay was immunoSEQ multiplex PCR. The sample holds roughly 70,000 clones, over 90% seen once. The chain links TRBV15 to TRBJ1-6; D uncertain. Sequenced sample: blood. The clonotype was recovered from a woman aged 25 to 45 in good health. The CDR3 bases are TGTGCCACCAGCAGAGATCTATTCCAGGCTGATTCACCCCTCCACTTT. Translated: CATSRDLFQADSPLHF.